This TCR beta chain was profiled in a study of CD8 T cells in ankylosing spondylitis. General study findings and limits: Disease-linked clones were reportedly significantly enriched in matched ankylosing spondylitis synovial fluid. Within peripheral blood, clones linked to disease were CD8+ and relatively rare. A TCR beta motif of seven or eight highly homologous variants appeared characteristic of ankylosing spondylitis blood. Previously reported in reactive arthritis synovial fluid and blood were some of the motif variants.

Comment on this clonotype: What it recognizes is unknown.

Researchers built TCR beta libraries using quantitative 5'-RACE with molecular barcodes. MiXCR, applied by TCRdb to the 5' RACE reads, yields one record per CDR3 protein. The sample has over 200,000 distinct CDR3 sequences, approximately 16% seen once. The sequenced material came from blood, either unsorted or a sorted T cell fraction (not recorded which). The sequence came from a male donor with ankylosing spondylitis.

The CDR3 loop is CASSPDPQGIAGANVLTF. In DNA, the CDR3 is TGTGCCAGTAGTCCGGATCCTCAGGGTATCGCTGGGGCCAACGTCCTGACTTTC. J is TRBJ2-6 and V is TRBV19; tentative D call: TRBD1 (5 bases). Germline V gives CDR1 LNHDA, CDR2 SQIVND (reference sequence). There are 18 residues in the CDR3. V was clipped by 5 bases and J by 2 bases, with 19 bases between them.